Reported below is one T cell receptor beta chain. Antigen: not known. Trimming stripped 2 bases from V and 0 bases from J, with 17 bases between. This CDR3 contains 18 residues. Germline CDR1 is MGHRA and CDR2 is YSYEKL. This record comes from a study of a mutant IDH1 vaccine in newly diagnosed glioma. Stated time point: week 23, last vaccination. Each dose delivered 300 ug of mutant IDH1 20-mer peptide subcutaneously with imiquimod. Sequenced by immunoSEQ multiplex PCR; TCRdb stores in-frame clones only, minus some. Here the sample spans approximately 37,000 clones, about 75% being singletons. The chain is built from TRBV4-1 and TRBJ1-3; unclear D gene. The specimen was PBMCs, collected from a glioma patient whose treatment included an IDH1 peptide vaccine. This TCR was sampled from a man between 50 and 59 years old with glioma. CDR3 in DNA: TGCGCCAGCAGCCAAAGAGCCCCTAGGGAACCCTCTGGAAACACCATATATTTT. Translating gives CASSQRAPREPSGNTIYF.